A single sample is the source of the 18 T cell receptor beta chains below, sequenced in a study of shared clonotypes between healthy human individuals. Profiled with immunoSEQ multiplex PCR; TCRdb holds only in-frame clones, not every one. The top ten hold 10% to 15% of the sample, which has about 480,000 clones, approximately 79% seen once. Specimen: PBMCs. The receptor source for this set is a woman between 40 and 50 years old in good health. Some clones in this sample may be carry-over from other donors' samples.

The CDR3 loop is CASSIGPAADTQYF. As DNA, the CDR3 is TGTGCCAGTAGTATCGGACCCGCGGCAGATACGCAGTATTTT. The chain links TRBV19 to TRBJ2-3; D is ambiguous. V lost 3 bases and J lost 4, with 11 bases in between. In germline, CDR1 is LNHDA, CDR2 SQIVND (reference sequence). The length of the CDR3 is 14 residues.

This clone was seen a single time. V is TRBV9 and J is TRBJ1-3; D is unclear. V lost 4 bases and J lost 0, with 11 bases in between. Germline-derived CDR1 and CDR2 are SGDLS and YYNGEE. CDR3 length: 15 residues. The CDR3 sequence: CASSLYGSSGNTIYF. The CDR3 nucleotides are TGTGCCAGCAGCCTTTACGGTTCCTCTGGAAACACCATATATTTT.

The rearrangement uses TRBV7-2 and TRBJ1-4; possibly TRBD1 for D (6 bases). The germline V gene has CDR1 SGHTA and CDR2 FQGNSA. The CDR3 has 13 amino acids. Trimming took 4 bases from V and 12 from J, leaving 15 bases between them. Written as DNA, the CDR3 is TGTGCCAGCAGCTCAGAAGGGGGTCGAGAACTGTTTTTT. Translating it yields CASSSEGGRELFF.

The gene calls are TRBV7-2 and TRBJ1-1; 7 bases line up with TRBD1. Trimming removed 3 bases from V and 5 bases from J; junction bases left unmatched: 15. The germline V gene encodes CDR1 SGHTA and CDR2 FQGNSA. This CDR3 is built from 17 residues. CDR3 region: CASSFPPYRGRGTEAFF. CDR3 coding DNA: TGTGCCAGCAGCTTCCCACCTTACAGGGGACGGGGAACTGAAGCTTTCTTT.

The CDR3 nucleotides are TGTGCCAGCAGTCGTGACGGATCAAGGCAAGAGACCCAGTACTTC. Protein product: CASSRDGSRQETQYF. This chain joins TRBV2 and TRBJ2-5; D is ambiguous. Germline V CDR1 and CDR2: SNHLY, FYNNEI. Trimming left V 5 bases short and J 2 bases short, with 15 bases between. The CDR3 covers 15 residues.

The V and J genes are TRBV18 and TRBJ1-2; 8 bases are a match to TRBD1. CDR3 length: 14 amino acids. Germline V CDR1 and CDR2: KGHSH, LQKENI. With V trimmed by 5 bases and J by 8 bases, 10 bases remained unmatched. CDR3 nucleotide sequence: TGTGCCAGCTCATCAAAGCAGGGGGCGCAGGGCTACACCTTC. This encodes CASSSKQGAQGYTF.

The V gene is TRBV27, the J gene TRBJ1-2; 8 bases line up with TRBD1. CDR1 is MNHEY and CDR2 is SMNVEV in the germline V gene (reference sequence). This CDR3 has 15 residues. V shed 5 bases, J shed 4 bases, and the junction held 9 bases outside the gene matches. This chain's CDR3 is CASSRTGGKGYGYTF. The CDR3, as DNA: TGTGCCAGCAGTCGAACAGGGGGTAAAGGCTATGGCTACACCTTC.

V is TRBV5-1 and J is TRBJ2-5; TRBD1 matches at 10 bases. This CDR3 region has 17 residues. Germline V lookup: CDR1 SGHRS, CDR2 YFSETQ. V was pared by 4 bases and J by 2 bases, with 11 bases of the junction left unmatched. The CDR3 spells CASSPGTGASRQETQYF. CDR3 bases: TGCGCCAGCAGCCCAGGGACAGGGGCGTCGAGACAAGAGACCCAGTACTTC.

The chain has TRBV5-5 and TRBJ2-2; 9 bases map to TRBD2. Germline V gene sequence: CDR1 SGHKS, CDR2 YYEKEE (reference sequence). The CDR3 consists of 16 residues. V was clipped by 4 bases and J by 7 bases; unmatched bases: 11. CDR3 DNA sequence: TGTGCCAGCAGCAATGGCGGGAGGGCCTGGGACGGGGAGCTGTTTTTT. Translation: CASSNGGRAWDGELFF.

The chain is built from TRBV7-9 and TRBJ2-7; D ambiguous. Deletions cut 3 bases from V and 7 bases from J, with 16 bases between. The CDR3 has 14 amino acids. Germline-derived CDR1 and CDR2 are SEHNR and FQNEAQ (reference sequence). CDR3 in amino acids: CASSFGPPPAEQYF. The CDR3 DNA is TGTGCCAGCAGCTTCGGACCCCCCCCTGCTGAGCAGTACTTC.

This chain links TRBV30 with TRBJ1-1; 10 bases are shared with TRBD1. The CDR3 is made up of 15 amino acids. The junction had 8 bases not matched to a gene; V was cut back by 2 bases and J by 5 bases. Germline V CDR1 and CDR2: GTSNPN, SVGIG (reference sequence). CDR3 in DNA: TGTGCCTGGAGTCCCGGGACAGGGGTAGGTACTGAAGCTTTCTTT. Translated: CAWSPGTGVGTEAFF.

There are a few counts of this clone. This chain joins TRBV18 and TRBJ1-5; a weak D match, TRBD1 (5 bases). With 5 bases removed from V and 2 bases from J, the gap between germline ends came to 7 bases. The CDR3 is 13 residues long. Looked up from germline, CDR1 is KGHSH and CDR2 is LQKENI. CDR3 in amino acids: CASSGDGNQPQHF. In DNA, the CDR3 is TGTGCCAGCTCAGGGGACGGCAATCAGCCCCAGCATTTT.

This clone was picked up a small number of times. CDR3: CASSPQITGELFF. In DNA, the CDR3 is TGTGCCAGCAGCCCCCAGATCACCGGGGAGCTGTTTTTT. This rearrangement joins TRBV7-3 to TRBJ2-2, with unresolved D. The CDR3 runs 13 residues. Germline CDR1 is SGHTA and CDR2 is FQGTGA. V lost 5 bases to trimming and J lost 4 bases, with 8 bases between them.

This clone was found many times. The genes are TRBV14 and TRBJ2-1, with D possibly being TRBD1 (5 bases). V lost 6 bases and J lost 5, with 17 bases in between. In germline, CDR1 is SGHDN, CDR2 FVKESK. CDR3 length equals 15 residues. Here the CDR3 reads CASRPDVGANNEQFF. The CDR3 coding sequence is TGTGCCAGCAGGCCGGATGTTGGGGCGAACAATGAGCAGTTCTTC.

This clone was picked up one time. This rearrangement joins TRBV11-3 to TRBJ1-1; 10 nucleotides agree with TRBD1. V shed 5 bases, J shed 6 bases, and the junction held 3 bases outside the gene matches. CDR1 SGHNT and CDR2 YENEEA come from the germline V gene. There are 13 residues in the CDR3. DNA for the CDR3: TGTGCCAGCAGCCGTGGACAGGGGGCTGAAGCTTTCTTT. It translates to CASSRGQGAEAFF. Filled out from reference TRBV11-3 and TRBJ1-1, the complete variable domain reads EAGVVQSPRYKIIEKKQPVAFWCNPISGHNTLYWYLQNLGQGPELLIRYENEEAVDDSQLPKDRFSAERLKGVDSTLKIQPAELGDSAVYLCASSRGQGAEAFFGQGTRLTVV.

This clone was seen more than once but under ten times. This sample includes further DNA sequences coding for the same CDR3. This chain links TRBV15 with TRBJ1-2; D is uncertain. The germline V gene has CDR1 LNHNV and CDR2 YYDKDF (reference sequence). CDR3 length: 12 residues. The V and J ends lost 0 bases and 4 bases respectively, with 3 bases between them. The CDR3, as DNA: TGTGCCACCAGCAGAGACAGCTATGGCTACACCTTC. Residues: CATSRDSYGYTF. The full variable domain, in which reference TRBV15 and TRBJ1-2 provide the parts outside the CDR3, is DAMVIQNPRYQVTQFGKPVTLSCSQTLNHNVMYWYQQKSSQAPKLLFHYYDKDFNNEADTPDNFQSRRPNTSFCFLDIRSPGLGDTAMYLCATSRDSYGYTFGSGTRLTVV.

This rearrangement joins TRBV4-2 to TRBJ2-7; the match to TRBD2 covers 15 bases. Trimming removed 4 bases from V and 7 bases from J; junction bases left unmatched: 8. Germline V gene sequence: CDR1 LGHNA, CDR2 YNFKEQ. The CDR3 contains 16 residues. This CDR3 is CASSPRTSGGDLEQYF. For the CDR3, the DNA is TGTGCCAGCAGCCCTCGGACTAGCGGGGGGGATTTGGAGCAGTACTTC.

The rearrangement links TRBV28 to TRBJ2-3; D tentatively reads TRBD1 or TRBD2 (5 bases each). The germline V gene encodes CDR1 MDHEN and CDR2 SYDVKM. The CDR3 loop spans 14 amino acids. V shed 9 bases and J shed 4 bases, with 17 bases lying between them. The CDR3 nucleotides are TGTGCCAGTACTTTTGGGGGAGCTGCAGATACGCAGTATTTT. Encoded protein: CASTFGGAADTQYF.